These 30 T cell receptor beta chains originate from one sample sequenced in a study of blood T cell repertoires in COVID-19. Here immunoSEQ multiplex PCR was the method, and the copy in TCRdb shows in-frame clones only, minus some. The sample has 430,000 or so clones, approximately 90% seen once. Sequenced: PBMCs or T cells enriched from blood (not recorded which). These receptors were taken from a woman in her thirties or forties who had recovered from COVID-19.

The chain employs TRBV6-2 or TRBV6-3 and TRBJ2-1, with TRBD2 matching over 7 bases. CDR3 length: 14 residues. V was clipped by 3 bases and J by 9 bases; unmatched bases: 8. The germline CDR1 and CDR2 sequences are MNHEY and SVGEGT. The CDR3 nucleotides read TGTGCCAGCAGTTATCGGGCGGGAGACGGTGAGCAGTTCTTC. Amino acids: CASSYRAGDGEQFF.

This chain joins TRBV11-3 and TRBJ2-1; maybe TRBD1 (5 bases). This CDR3 spans 13 amino acids. Trimming removed 5 bases from V and 6 bases from J, with 11 bases in between. The germline gives CDR1 SGHNT, CDR2 YENEEA. CDR3 bases: TGTGCCAGCAGCAGAAGGCAGGGCAATGAGCAGTTCTTC. Protein sequence: CASSRRQGNEQFF. The full variable domain, with the rest looked up from reference TRBV11-3 and TRBJ2-1, is EAGVVQSPRYKIIEKKQPVAFWCNPISGHNTLYWYLQNLGQGPELLIRYENEEAVDDSQLPKDRFSAERLKGVDSTLKIQPAELGDSAVYLCASSRRQGNEQFFGPGTRLTVL.

The chain is built from TRBV6-5 and TRBJ2-1; 7 bases are shared with TRBD1. Germline V gene data show CDR1 as MNHEY and CDR2 as SVGAGI. This CDR3 comprises 13 residues. V lost 8 bases, J lost 4 bases, and 5 bases stayed unmatched. In DNA, the CDR3 is TGTGCCAGCGCCAGGACAGGTTACAATGAGCAGTTCTTC. Translation gives CASARTGYNEQFF.

V is TRBV13 and J is TRBJ1-2; TRBD1 might be the D (6 bases). The germline CDR1 and CDR2 sequences are PRHDT and FYEKMQ (reference sequence). Deletions cut 2 bases from V and 5 bases from J, with 9 bases between. The CDR3 is 13 residues long. CDR3 amino acids: CASSLRQGYGYTF. CDR3 nucleotide sequence: TGTGCCAGCAGCTTAAGGCAGGGGTATGGCTACACCTTC.

The V and J genes are TRBV9 and TRBJ1-1, with D unclear. V lost 4 bases, J lost 11 bases, and 12 bases lay in between. Germline-derived CDR1 and CDR2 are SGDLS and YYNGEE. This CDR3 region has 11 residues. CDR3 region: CASSRDDKAFF. In DNA form, the CDR3 reads TGTGCCAGCAGCCGAGATGATAAGGCTTTCTTT.

This chain joins TRBV7-9 and TRBJ2-7; TRBD2 aligns across 12 bases. Germline loops: CDR1 SEHNR, CDR2 FQNEAQ (reference sequence). Trimming at V came to 4 bases and at J to 3 bases, leaving 13 bases not matched to a gene. This CDR3 has 18 residues. Here the CDR3 reads CASSSRPGTSGSYYEQYF. The DNA for the CDR3 is TGTGCCAGCAGCTCCCGACCCGGGACTAGCGGGTCTTACTACGAGCAGTACTTC.

This clone was detected once. The chain links TRBV19 to TRBJ1-5; a possible D gene is TRBD1 (6 bases). Trimming shortened V by 6 bases and J by 13 bases, and 28 bases separated the two germline ends. Germline CDR1 LNHDA, CDR2 SQIVND (reference sequence). There are 16 residues in the CDR3. The CDR3 DNA reads as TGTGCCAGTAGGGACTTTGGGGGGGGCGCGGTCTCACATCAGCATTTT. It specifies CASRDFGGGAVSHQHF. Full variable domain (missing parts from reference TRBV19 and TRBJ1-5): DGGITQSPKYLFRKEGQNVTLSCEQNLNHDAMYWYRQDPGQGLRLIYYSQIVNDFQKGDIAEGYSVSREKKESFPLTVTSAQKNPTAFYLCASRDFGGGAVSHQHFGDGTRLSIL.

In nucleotides, the CDR3 is TGTGCCAGCAGCCAGACAGGGGAAGATTACGAGCAGTACTTC. Translated, it gives CASSQTGEDYEQYF. The genes are TRBV14 and TRBJ2-7; the match to TRBD1 covers 8 bases. The CDR3 totals 14 residues. The germline CDR1 and CDR2 sequences are SGHDN and FVKESK. Trimming removed 3 bases from V and 4 bases from J; junction bases left unmatched: 5.

The V call is TRBV27, the J call TRBJ2-1, with 7 bases matching TRBD2. The ends lost 7 bases at V and 5 bases at J; junction bases unmatched: 11. CDR1 and CDR2 (germline): MNHEY, SMNVEV (reference sequence). The CDR3 runs 15 residues. CDR3 sequence: CASTPGASGNNEQFF. The CDR3 DNA sequence: TGTGCCAGCACCCCTGGGGCTAGCGGTAACAATGAGCAGTTCTTC.

V and J are TRBV4-2 and TRBJ2-5; TRBD1 matches 10 bases. J lost 5 bases, V lost 4 bases, and 7 bases had no gene match. Germline V lookup: CDR1 LGHNA, CDR2 YNFKEQ. CDR3 length: 15 residues. CDR3 nucleotides: TGTGCCAGCAGCCCCCGGGACAGGGGTGAGGAGACCCAGTACTTC. Translating it yields CASSPRDRGEETQYF.

The rearrangement uses TRBV19 and TRBJ1-5; D is undetermined. Germline V gives CDR1 LNHDA, CDR2 SQIVND (reference sequence). The CDR3 length is 16 residues. Trimming shortened V by 3 bases and J by 7 bases, and 19 bases separated the two germline ends. The CDR3 DNA reads as TGTGCCAGTAGTATGAACTCGGCAGGAACCGGCCAGCCCCAGCATTTT. This sequence encodes CASSMNSAGTGQPQHF. Using reference TRBV19 and TRBJ1-5 for the parts outside the CDR3, the full variable domain is DGGITQSPKYLFRKEGQNVTLSCEQNLNHDAMYWYRQDPGQGLRLIYYSQIVNDFQKGDIAEGYSVSREKKESFPLTVTSAQKNPTAFYLCASSMNSAGTGQPQHFGDGTRLSIL.

J is TRBJ2-1 and V is TRBV28; 9 nucleotides align to TRBD2. Looked up from germline, CDR1 is MDHEN and CDR2 is SYDVKM. V was pared by 7 bases and J by 10 bases, with 11 bases of the junction left unmatched. CDR3 length: 14 residues. The CDR3 region has the DNA TGTGCCAGCAAAGCCGGGACTAGCATCAACGAGCAGTTCTTC. Encoded protein: CASKAGTSINEQFF.

V and J are TRBV11-3 and TRBJ2-5; D is unresolved. The V end was cut by 5 bases, the J end by 5 bases, with 12 bases between. Looked up from germline, CDR1 is SGHNT and CDR2 is YENEEA. The CDR3 covers 13 residues. The CDR3 nucleotides read TGTGCCAGCAGCCCTCGGCCGAGGGAGACCCAGTACTTC. Residues: CASSPRPRETQYF.

The CDR3 reads CASSSRTTNTGELFF. Here the CDR3 DNA reads TGCGCCAGCAGCTCGAGGACTACAAACACCGGGGAGCTGTTTTTT. The rearrangement joins TRBV5-1 to TRBJ2-2, with D possibly being TRBD2 (6 bases). Trimming stripped 3 bases from V and 2 bases from J, with 11 bases between. The germline CDR1 and CDR2 sequences are SGHRS and YFSETQ. This CDR3 region has 15 residues. Combining the CDR3 with reference TRBV5-1 and TRBJ2-2 gives the whole variable domain KAGVTQTPRYLIKTRGQQVTLSCSPISGHRSVSWYQQTPGQGLQFLFEYFSETQRNKGNFPGRFSGRQFSNSRSEMNVSTLELGDSALYLCASSSRTTNTGELFFGEGSRLTVL.

This clone was detected a few times. This chain links TRBV12-5 with TRBJ1-2; D possibly corresponds to TRBD1 (6 bases). V lost 1 base and J 9 bases, leaving 21 bases between the germline ends. Germline V lookup: CDR1 LGHNT, CDR2 FRNRAP. The CDR3 runs to 16 residues. The DNA of the CDR3 is TGTGCTAGTGGTTTGGGGGGGTCAGGGGAAATGTCTCGCTACACCTTC. Its protein is CASGLGGSGEMSRYTF.

The V gene is TRBV19, the J gene TRBJ2-3; D remains unclear. The V gene lost 4 bases and the J gene lost 8 bases, with 10 bases spanning the gap. This CDR3 has 12 residues. CDR1 and CDR2 from the germline V gene are LNHDA and SQIVND (reference sequence). CDR3 nucleotides: TGTGCCAGTAGTACGACTGTTGGTACGCAGTATTTT. This encodes CASSTTVGTQYF. Full variable domain (missing parts from reference TRBV19 and TRBJ2-3): DGGITQSPKYLFRKEGQNVTLSCEQNLNHDAMYWYRQDPGQGLRLIYYSQIVNDFQKGDIAEGYSVSREKKESFPLTVTSAQKNPTAFYLCASSTTVGTQYFGPGTRLTVL.

J is TRBJ2-1 and V is TRBV24-1, with D possibly TRBD1 on 6 matching bases. Germline V gene data show CDR1 as KGHDR and CDR2 as SFDVKD. V dropped 4 bases and J dropped 4 bases, with 13 bases sitting between them. The CDR3 covers 15 residues. The CDR3 DNA sequence: TGTGCCACCAGTGAAGGGGACACTTTATACAATGAGCAGTTCTTC. Amino acid sequence: CATSEGDTLYNEQFF.

This clone was found once. The J gene is TRBJ1-5, the V gene TRBV7-8; D not certain. The CDR3 consists of 16 residues. Per the germline V gene, CDR1 is SGHVS and CDR2 is FQNEAQ. V was pared by 0 bases and J by 3 bases, with 12 bases between. Here the CDR3 DNA reads TGTGCCAGCAGCTTAGCAAGAGGCGGTTTCAATCAGCCCCAGCATTTT. Its translation is CASSLARGGFNQPQHF. Complete variable domain (other parts from reference TRBV7-8 and TRBJ1-5): GAGVSQSPRYKVAKRGQDVALRCDPISGHVSLFWYQQALGQGPEFLTYFQNEAQLDKSGLPSDRFFAERPEGSVSTLKIQRTQQEDSAVYLCASSLARGGFNQPQHFGDGTRLSIL.

The chain joins TRBV6-5 to TRBJ2-1, with a possible D match to TRBD2 (5 bases). The germline V gene has CDR1 MNHEY and CDR2 SVGAGI. Between the trimmed V and J ends, which lost 0 bases and 4 bases, there was a span of 10 bases. This CDR3 region has 15 residues. CDR3 coding DNA: TGTGCCAGCAGTTACTCCCGAGGAGGATACAATGAGCAGTTCTTC. Amino acid sequence: CASSYSRGGYNEQFF.

The chain recombines TRBV10-1 with TRBJ2-2; 7 nucleotides align to TRBD2. The junction had 3 bases not matched to a gene; V was cut back by 3 bases and J by 8 bases. Germline V gene lookup returns CDR1 WNHNN and CDR2 SYGVQD (reference sequence). This CDR3 region has 13 residues. The CDR3 region is CASSEVAGGELFF. For the CDR3, the DNA is TGCGCCAGCAGTGAAGTAGCGGGTGGGGAGCTGTTTTTT.

This clone occurred many times. The chain combines TRBV21-1 with TRBJ1-5. TRBV21-1 is marked as a pseudogene. The CDR3 totals 18 residues. The chain's CDR3 is CASSKSLSGFDWNQPQHF. The DNA of the CDR3 is TGTGCCAGCAGCAAAAGTTTATCGGGGTTTGATTGGAATCAGCCCCAGCATTTT.

This sequence joins TRBV19 and TRBJ2-4; 7 bases fit TRBD2. The CDR3 loop spans 15 amino acids. The J segment lost 6 bases and the V segment lost 7 bases, leaving 12 bases of the junction unmatched. The germline V gene encodes CDR1 LNHDA and CDR2 SQIVND (reference sequence). CDR3 in DNA: TGTGCCAGTATTCCAAGCGGGATGGGGGGAAACATTCAGTACTTC. It translates to CASIPSGMGGNIQYF.

CDR3 region: CASSTGRDTPLHF. The CDR3 DNA sequence: TGTGCCAGCAGTACAGGGAGGGACACACCCCTCCACTTT. V is TRBV12-3 or TRBV12-4 and J is TRBJ1-6; a possible D gene is TRBD1 (6 bases). This CDR3 region has 13 residues. V shed 5 bases and J shed 11 bases, with 13 bases lying between them.

This chain uses TRBV7-9 with TRBJ1-1, with a weak D call TRBD1 (6 bases). The V and J ends lost 5 bases and 2 bases respectively, with 9 bases between them. Germline assignment: CDR1 SEHNR and CDR2 FQNEAQ (reference sequence). CDR3 length: 13 residues. This chain's CDR3 is CASSADRNTEAFF. CDR3 bases: TGTGCCAGCAGCGCGGACAGAAACACTGAAGCTTTCTTT.

The V call is TRBV24-1, the J call TRBJ1-1, with D unclear. V dropped 4 bases and J dropped 4 bases, with 15 bases sitting between them. There are 15 residues in the CDR3. Germline CDR1 KGHDR, CDR2 SFDVKD. As DNA, the CDR3 is TGTGCCACCAGTGAGGCTGACAAACCCAGCACTGAAGCTTTCTTT. It is translated as CATSEADKPSTEAFF.

The J gene is TRBJ2-1, the V gene TRBV4-1; D might be TRBD1 (5 bases). Trimming removed 4 bases at V and 10 bases at J, with 17 bases between. Germline V gene lookup returns CDR1 MGHRA and CDR2 YSYEKL. The CDR3 extends over 14 amino acids. In DNA form, the CDR3 reads TGCGCCAGCAGCCTCCAGACAGTGGCCACCGAGCAGTTCTTC. It translates to CASSLQTVATEQFF.

In its sample, this clone was seen a few times. The chain combines TRBV27 with TRBJ2-7, with D tentatively TRBD1 (6 bases). The CDR3 totals 14 residues. The V gene lost 3 bases and the J gene lost 2 bases, with 11 bases spanning the gap. Germline CDR1 is MNHEY and CDR2 is SMNVEV (reference sequence). The CDR3: CASSLNRVTYEQYF. CDR3 bases: TGTGCCAGCAGTTTGAACAGGGTAACCTACGAGCAGTACTTC.

The V call is TRBV29-1, the J call TRBJ2-5, with 14 bases identical to TRBD2. The germline V gene encodes CDR1 SQVTM and CDR2 ANQGSEA. The CDR3 consists of 17 residues. The ends lost 4 bases at V and 4 bases at J; junction bases unmatched: 11. In nucleotides, the CDR3 is TGCAGCGTTGGACGGGGGACTAGCGGGAGAGGGCGAGAGACCCAGTACTTC. This sequence encodes CSVGRGTSGRGRETQYF.

The V and J genes are TRBV5-1 and TRBJ1-1; 7 nucleotides align to TRBD1. Germline loops: CDR1 SGHRS, CDR2 YFSETQ. J was trimmed by 1 base and V by 4 bases; bases with no gene match: 4. The CDR3 totals 14 residues. The CDR3 sequence: CASSATGANTEAFF. CDR3 nucleotide sequence: TGCGCCAGCAGCGCTACAGGGGCGAACACTGAAGCTTTCTTT. The full variable domain, with the rest looked up from reference TRBV5-1 and TRBJ1-1, is KAGVTQTPRYLIKTRGQQVTLSCSPISGHRSVSWYQQTPGQGLQFLFEYFSETQRNKGNFPGRFSGRQFSNSRSEMNVSTLELGDSALYLCASSATGANTEAFFGQGTRLTVV.

The chain employs TRBV11-3 and TRBJ1-4; 9 bases line up with TRBD1. The germline V gene encodes CDR1 SGHNT and CDR2 YENEEA. This CDR3 has 15 amino acids. Unmatched junction bases numbered 7, after V lost 6 bases and J lost 5 bases. CDR3 DNA: TGTGCCAGCAGTCTCGGACAGGGGCAAAATGAAAAACTGTTTTTT. It yields the protein CASSLGQGQNEKLFF.